A single sample is the source of the 21 T cell receptor beta chains below, sequenced in a study of blood T cell repertoires in COVID-19. Some clones are missing from TCRdb's copy, which holds only in-frame ones; the method was immunoSEQ multiplex PCR. The table records 250,000 to 350,000 clones, about nine tenths of them present only once. Sequencing used peripheral blood. The receptors here all came from a woman younger than 45 with COVID-19, enrolled during active disease.

The chain recombines TRBV27 with TRBJ2-7, with 7 bases aligning to TRBD1. The junction had 4 bases not matched to a gene; V was cut back by 4 bases and J by 1 base. The CDR3 consists of 14 residues. Per the germline V gene, CDR1 is MNHEY and CDR2 is SMNVEV (reference sequence). This CDR3 reads CASSSRQGSYEQYF. CDR3 in DNA: TGTGCCAGCAGTTCCAGACAGGGTTCCTACGAGCAGTACTTC.

The chain is built from TRBV7-5 and TRBJ2-1; TRBD1, the table's D call, was not compared with the DNA. TRBV7-5 is a recognized pseudogene. The CDR3 is made up of 14 amino acids. The CDR3 nucleotides are TGTGTCAGAAGCTTAGGCAGTAACAACAATGAGCAGTTCTTC. Encoded protein: CVRSLGSNNNEQFF.

This clone was counted a few times. This chain links TRBV9 with TRBJ1-1, with D possibly TRBD1 on 5 matching bases. The CDR3 contains 13 residues. Trimming took off 3 bases at V and 1 base at J, with 7 bases between the two ends. The germline V gene encodes CDR1 SGDLS and CDR2 YYNGEE. The CDR3 region has the DNA TGTGCCAGCAGCGCTGGACAGAACACTGAAGCTTTCTTT. Protein: CASSAGQNTEAFF. Complete variable domain (other parts from reference TRBV9 and TRBJ1-1): DSGVTQTPKHLITATGQRVTLRCSPRSGDLSVYWYQQSLDQGLQFLIQYYNGEERAKGNILERFSAQQFPDLHSELNLSSLELGDSALYFCASSAGQNTEAFFGQGTRLTVV.

The chain links TRBV7-2 to TRBJ2-7; 9 positions match TRBD1. V gave up 3 bases and J gave up 2 bases; unmatched junction bases: 5. The length of the CDR3 is 15 residues. Germline-derived CDR1 and CDR2 are SGHTA and FQGNSA. CDR3 sequence: CASSFRQGGTYEQYF. Here the CDR3 DNA reads TGTGCCAGCAGCTTTCGACAGGGGGGAACCTACGAGCAGTACTTC.

The rearrangement links TRBV12-3 or TRBV12-4 to TRBJ2-3, with unresolved D. Trimming removed 6 bases from V and 5 bases from J, with 6 bases in between. The CDR3 runs 11 residues. CDR3 region: CASRLQDTQYF. The CDR3 region has the DNA TGTGCCAGCAGGTTACAAGATACGCAGTATTTT.

The rearrangement links TRBV9 to TRBJ2-3, with a possible D match to TRBD1 (6 bases). The germline V gene encodes CDR1 SGDLS and CDR2 YYNGEE. The V end was cut by 0 bases, the J end by 6 bases, with 11 bases between. CDR3 length: 14 amino acids. CDR3 coding DNA: TGTGCCAGCAGCGTAGTGTCGCAGGGGGATACGCAGTATTTT. This codes for CASSVVSQGDTQYF.

This sequence joins TRBV11-3 and TRBJ2-1; TRBD1 might be the D (5 bases). Germline loops: CDR1 SGHNT, CDR2 YENEEA. The V gene lost 1 base and the J gene lost 9 bases, with 22 bases spanning the gap. The CDR3 totals 17 residues. CDR3 loop: CASSLARWGVATAEQFF. The CDR3 DNA follows: TGTGCCAGCAGCTTAGCCCGATGGGGCGTCGCGACTGCTGAGCAGTTCTTC. Filled out from reference TRBV11-3 and TRBJ2-1, the complete variable domain reads EAGVVQSPRYKIIEKKQPVAFWCNPISGHNTLYWYLQNLGQGPELLIRYENEEAVDDSQLPKDRFSAERLKGVDSTLKIQPAELGDSAVYLCASSLARWGVATAEQFFGPGTRLTVL.

The rearrangement joins TRBV5-1 to TRBJ1-1; D is uncertain. CDR1 SGHRS and CDR2 YFSETQ come from the germline V gene. Trimming stripped 4 bases from V and 8 bases from J, with 12 bases between. The CDR3 consists of 12 residues. As DNA, the CDR3 is TGCGCCAGCAGCCGCGTTTTGGGCGAAGCTTTCTTT. Encoded protein: CASSRVLGEAFF.

V usage is TRBV11-1 and J usage is TRBJ2-7; TRBD2 aligns across 8 bases. Per the germline V gene, CDR1 is SGHAT and CDR2 is FQDESV (reference sequence). The trim removed 5 bases at V and 6 bases at J, leaving 12 bases unmatched. This CDR3 region has 15 residues. In nucleotides, the CDR3 is TGTGCCAGCAGCCCTCACCCGGGAGGGGTTGGCGAGCAGTACTTC. Protein: CASSPHPGGVGEQYF.

The chain links TRBV10-2 to TRBJ2-7, with 7 nucleotides matching TRBD1. J gave up 6 bases and V 7 bases, and 12 bases lay outside the gene matches. Germline CDR1 WSHSY, CDR2 SAAADI. This CDR3 has 14 residues. The CDR3 sequence: CASINDRATGEQYF. The CDR3 DNA is TGCGCCAGCATAAACGACAGGGCCACGGGCGAGCAGTACTTC.

The V gene is TRBV27, the J gene TRBJ2-2, with TRBD1 as a possible D gene (6 bases). Trimming stripped 6 bases from V and 7 bases from J, with 15 bases between. Germline V gene data show CDR1 as MNHEY and CDR2 as SMNVEV (reference sequence). The CDR3 spans 14 residues. The CDR3 region is CASRGHDWGGELFF. In DNA, the CDR3 is TGTGCCAGCAGGGGACACGACTGGGGCGGGGAGCTGTTTTTT.

The genes are TRBV5-4 and TRBJ2-5, with TRBD1 as a possible D gene (6 bases). The CDR3 loop spans 12 amino acids. The germline V gene has CDR1 SGHNT and CDR2 YYREEE (reference sequence). V lost 4 bases, J lost 5 bases, and 9 bases lay in between. This CDR3 reads CASSGQLETQYF. The DNA for the CDR3 is TGTGCCAGCAGCGGACAGTTGGAGACCCAGTACTTC.

This clone was recorded once. The chain is built from TRBV28 and TRBJ2-5; TRBD1 agrees at 11 bases. With V trimmed by 3 bases and J by 4 bases, 4 bases remained unmatched. Looked up from germline, CDR1 is MDHEN and CDR2 is SYDVKM. The CDR3 contains 15 residues. CDR3 region: CASSFSGTGGETQYF. The CDR3 DNA reads TGTGCCAGCAGTTTCTCCGGGACAGGGGGAGAGACCCAGTACTTC.

The chain carries TRBV7-2 and TRBJ1-6; D may be TRBD1 (5 bases). The CDR3 consists of 17 residues. The V end was cut by 1 base, the J end by 3 bases, with 13 bases between. Germline V CDR1 and CDR2: SGHTA, FQGNSA. CDR3 bases: TGTGCCAGCAGCTTAGTACTGTGGGGCGGCTATAATTCACCCCTCCACTTT. Translated, it gives CASSLVLWGGYNSPLHF. Full variable domain (remainder filled in from reference TRBV7-2 and TRBJ1-6): GAGVSQSPSNKVTEKGKDVELRCDPISGHTALYWYRQSLGQGLEFLIYFQGNSAPDKSGLPSDRFSAERTGGSVSTLTIQRTQQEDSAVYLCASSLVLWGGYNSPLHFGNGTRLTVT.

The gene calls are TRBV6-5 and TRBJ1-1; D remains ambiguous. Trimming stripped 4 bases from V and 0 bases from J, with 6 bases between. The germline V gene encodes CDR1 MNHEY and CDR2 SVGAGI. The CDR3 runs to 13 residues. The chain's CDR3 is CASSLQMNTEAFF. The DNA of the CDR3 is TGTGCCAGCAGTTTACAGATGAACACTGAAGCTTTCTTT.

The genes are TRBV5-1 and TRBJ1-2; TRBD1 might be the D (5 bases). The V end was cut by 1 base, the J end by 2 bases, with 12 bases between. Germline V gives CDR1 SGHRS, CDR2 YFSETQ. The CDR3 totals 15 residues. In nucleotides, the CDR3 is TGCGCCAGCAGCTTGAGTGGAGGGGCCAACTATGGCTACACCTTC. As protein: CASSLSGGANYGYTF.

Only one count was recorded for this clone. Here the CDR3 reads CASSRDPGTGVYNEQFF. DNA for the CDR3: TGTGCCAGCAGCCGGGACCCCGGGACAGGGGTCTACAATGAGCAGTTCTTC. This chain uses TRBV3-1 (or the pseudogene TRBV3-2) with TRBJ2-1; 10 bases map to TRBD1. Germline V CDR1 and CDR2: LGHDT, YNNKEL (reference sequence). The CDR3 consists of 17 residues. V was pared by 4 bases and J by 3 bases, with 9 bases of the junction left unmatched.

This clone was observed a single time. The J gene is TRBJ1-6, the V gene TRBV4-1; D not certain. Trimming removed 3 bases at V and 4 bases at J, with 22 bases between. The germline gives CDR1 MGHRA, CDR2 YSYEKL. The CDR3 runs to 19 residues. CDR3 nucleotides: TGCGCCAGCAGCCACCTCGGACTTGTCCCTTTGGGATATAATTCACCCCTCCACTTT. Its translation is CASSHLGLVPLGYNSPLHF.

This chain uses TRBV18 with TRBJ2-7, with a weak D call TRBD2 (5 bases). The V gene's germline CDR1 is KGHSH and CDR2 LQKENI. V gave up 6 bases and J gave up 3 bases, with 12 bases separating them. The CDR3 loop spans 13 amino acids. The chain's CDR3 is CASSALGDYEQYF. The CDR3 region has the DNA TGTGCCAGCTCGGCCTTGGGAGACTACGAGCAGTACTTC.

The V gene is TRBV6-5, the J gene TRBJ2-7, with 7 positions matching TRBD1. V lost 3 bases and J lost 3; bases outside the gene matches: 5. Germline V lookup: CDR1 MNHEY, CDR2 SVGAGI. The CDR3 is 14 amino acids. The DNA of the CDR3 is TGTGCCAGCAGTTATCGGGACAGAAACTACGAGCAGTACTTC. It specifies CASSYRDRNYEQYF.

This clone was counted once. The CDR3 DNA follows: TGTGCCTGGAGTGGTACCGGGACTCCACCTTACGAGCAGTACTTC. Protein sequence: CAWSGTGTPPYEQYF. The chain links TRBV30 to TRBJ2-7; D perhaps matches TRBD2 (6 bases). This CDR3 region has 15 residues. V dropped 1 base and J dropped 4 bases, with 17 bases sitting between them. Germline V gives CDR1 GTSNPN, CDR2 SVGIG (reference sequence).